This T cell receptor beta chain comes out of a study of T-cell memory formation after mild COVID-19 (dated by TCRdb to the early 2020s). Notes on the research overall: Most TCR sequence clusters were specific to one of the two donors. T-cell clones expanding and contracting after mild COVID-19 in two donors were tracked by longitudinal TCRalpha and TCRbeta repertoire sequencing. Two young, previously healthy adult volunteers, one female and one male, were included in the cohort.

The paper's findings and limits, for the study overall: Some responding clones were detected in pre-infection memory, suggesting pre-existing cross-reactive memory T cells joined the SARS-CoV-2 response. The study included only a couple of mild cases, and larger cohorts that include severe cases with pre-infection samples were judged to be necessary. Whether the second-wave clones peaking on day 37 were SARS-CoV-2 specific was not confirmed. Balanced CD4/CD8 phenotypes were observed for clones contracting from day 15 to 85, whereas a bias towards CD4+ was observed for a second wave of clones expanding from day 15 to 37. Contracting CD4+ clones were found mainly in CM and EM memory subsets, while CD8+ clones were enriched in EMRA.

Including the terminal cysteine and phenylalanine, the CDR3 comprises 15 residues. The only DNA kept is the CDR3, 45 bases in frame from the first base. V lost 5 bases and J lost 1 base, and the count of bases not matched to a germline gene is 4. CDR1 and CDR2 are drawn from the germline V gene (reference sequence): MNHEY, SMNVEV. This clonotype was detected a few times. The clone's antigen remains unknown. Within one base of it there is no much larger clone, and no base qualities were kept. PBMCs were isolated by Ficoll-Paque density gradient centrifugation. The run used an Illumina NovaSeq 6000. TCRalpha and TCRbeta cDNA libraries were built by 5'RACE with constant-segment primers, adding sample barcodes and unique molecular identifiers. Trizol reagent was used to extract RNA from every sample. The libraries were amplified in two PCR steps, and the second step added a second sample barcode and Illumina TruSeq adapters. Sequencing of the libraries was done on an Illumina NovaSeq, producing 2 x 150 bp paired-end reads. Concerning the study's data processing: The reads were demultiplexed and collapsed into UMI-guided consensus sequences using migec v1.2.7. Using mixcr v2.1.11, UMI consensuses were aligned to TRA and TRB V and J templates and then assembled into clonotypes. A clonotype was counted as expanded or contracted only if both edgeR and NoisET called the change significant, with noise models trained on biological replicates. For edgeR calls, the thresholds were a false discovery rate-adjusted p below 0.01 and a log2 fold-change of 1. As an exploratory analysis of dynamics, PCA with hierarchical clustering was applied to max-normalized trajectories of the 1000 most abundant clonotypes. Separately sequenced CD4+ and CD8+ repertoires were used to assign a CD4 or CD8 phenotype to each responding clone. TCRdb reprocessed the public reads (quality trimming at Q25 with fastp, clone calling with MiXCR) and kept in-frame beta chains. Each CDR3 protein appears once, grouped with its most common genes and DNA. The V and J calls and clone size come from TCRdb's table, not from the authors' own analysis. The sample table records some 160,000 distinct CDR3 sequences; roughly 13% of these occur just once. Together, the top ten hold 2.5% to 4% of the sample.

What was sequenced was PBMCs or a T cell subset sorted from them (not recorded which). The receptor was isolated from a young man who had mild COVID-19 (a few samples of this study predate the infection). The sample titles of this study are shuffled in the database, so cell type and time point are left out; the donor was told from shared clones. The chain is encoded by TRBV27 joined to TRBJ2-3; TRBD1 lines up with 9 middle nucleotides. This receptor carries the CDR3 CASSLQGARTDTQYF. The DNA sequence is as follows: TGTGCCAGCAGTCTACAGGGGGCCCGCACAGATACGCAGTATTTT.